Shown below are 30 T cell receptor beta chains from a single sample sequenced in a study of beta chain features in type 1 diabetes (dated by TCRdb to 2017 to 2018). The library was made by the immunoSEQ multiplex PCR assay. The entire isolated RNA was reverse transcribed using the High Capacity cDNA Reverse Transcription Kit, and thus expressed TCRB transcripts were sequenced. As stored in TCRdb, this immuneACCESS dataset retains in-frame rearrangements with V and J assigned. A fraction of the clones does not appear; measured against another copy, unresolved V genes explain less than half of the discrepancy, and the remainder lacks a known reason. This sample gives around 260,000 clones in total; 24% of them show up just once. 0.012% of the sample goes to the ten largest clones. The antigens for these receptors are not known. Paper-wide results and their limitations: A moderate but significant shortening of TCRB CDR3 length was observed in type 1 diabetes patients in all four CD4+ subsets.

Sample: naive CD4+ T cells from blood. Read against the paper, the sample's cell subset or site label means: true naive CD4+ T cells. The receptors were sampled from a woman aged 30 to 39 with type 1 diabetes.

The J gene is TRBJ2-3, the V gene TRBV5-4, with D tentatively TRBD1 (5 bases). The CDR3 sequence is 13 residues long. V was pared by 4 bases and J by 3 bases, with 9 bases between. Germline V gene data show CDR1 as SGHNT and CDR2 as YYREEE (reference sequence). This CDR3 reads CASSRGYTDTQYF. CDR3 DNA sequence: TGTGCCAGCAGCAGGGGCTATACAGATACGCAGTATTTT.

The table lists this clone with a few counts. The genes are TRBV19 and TRBJ2-7, with TRBD2 identical over 7 bases. V dropped 4 bases and J dropped 6; count of bases not matched to a gene: 6. CDR3 length: 13 amino acids. The germline CDR1 and CDR2 sequences are LNHDA and SQIVND (reference sequence). Written as DNA, the CDR3 is TGTGCCAGTAGTACCGGACTAGGGCTCGAGCAGTACTTC. The encoded protein is CASSTGLGLEQYF.

The rearrangement links TRBV4-2 to TRBJ1-5; possibly TRBD1 for D (6 bases). Looked up from germline, CDR1 is LGHNA and CDR2 is YNFKEQ. Trimming shortened V by 0 bases and J by 5 bases, and 11 bases separated the two germline ends. The CDR3 spans 15 residues. The CDR3 region is CASSQDPTGYQPQHF. As DNA, the CDR3 is TGTGCCAGCAGCCAAGATCCCACAGGGTATCAGCCCCAGCATTTT.

This clone has only a few counts. V usage is TRBV5-1 and J usage is TRBJ2-2, with TRBD1 identical over 7 bases. V lost 3 bases, J lost 3 bases, and 5 bases stayed unmatched. The CDR3 contains 15 residues. Per germline, CDR1 SGHRS and CDR2 YFSETQ. This CDR3 reads CASSSAGGDTGELFF. DNA for the CDR3: TGCGCCAGCAGCTCGGCAGGGGGAGACACCGGGGAGCTGTTTTTT.

This clone was seen more than once but under ten times. V usage is TRBV7-9 and J usage is TRBJ2-1, with TRBD2 matching over 12 bases. The CDR3 runs to 16 residues. Trimming cost V 5 bases and J 5 bases; bases outside gene matches: 7. Germline V gene data show CDR1 as SEHNR and CDR2 as FQNEAQ (reference sequence). The CDR3 sequence: CASSHRLAGAHNEQFF. In nucleotides, the CDR3 is TGTGCCAGCAGCCACCGACTAGCGGGAGCTCACAATGAGCAGTTCTTC.

This clone appeared a few times. V usage is TRBV28 and J usage is TRBJ2-7, with 9 bases that match TRBD1. Trimming removed 4 bases from V and 6 bases from J; junction bases left unmatched: 7. The CDR3 loop spans 14 amino acids. The V gene's germline CDR1 is MDHEN and CDR2 SYDVKM. In DNA, the CDR3 is TGTGCCAGCAGTTCAGGGGACAGGGTTGGCGAGCAGTACTTC. Amino acids: CASSSGDRVGEQYF.

A few counts support this clone. This chain joins TRBV5-4 and TRBJ1-1; maybe TRBD1 (6 bases). The CDR3 runs 15 residues. The V end was cut by 0 bases, the J end by 0 bases, with 9 bases between. Germline assignment: CDR1 SGHNT and CDR2 YYREEE (reference sequence). The CDR3, as DNA: TGTGCCAGCAGCTTGGCGTCAGGGGTGAACACTGAAGCTTTCTTT. The encoded protein is CASSLASGVNTEAFF.

This clone was counted only a few times. The rearrangement links TRBV19 to TRBJ1-5, with D tentatively TRBD1 (6 bases). This CDR3 region has 15 residues. The V and J ends lost 7 bases and 0 bases respectively, with 13 bases between them. In germline, CDR1 is LNHDA, CDR2 SQIVND (reference sequence). CDR3 residues: CASNVDRNSNQPQHF. CDR3 DNA sequence: TGTGCCAGTAACGTGGACAGAAATAGCAATCAGCCCCAGCATTTT.

The chain is built from TRBV18 and TRBJ1-3, with D perhaps matching TRBD1 (6 bases). CDR3 length: 18 residues. Trimming removed 4 bases at V and 0 bases at J, with 19 bases between. Germline CDR1 KGHSH, CDR2 LQKENI. As DNA, the CDR3 is TGTGCCAGCTCACTATTGGGCAGGGGCAAGAGCTCTGGAAACACCATATATTTT. This gives the protein CASSLLGRGKSSGNTIYF.

The chain is built from TRBV2 and TRBJ1-2, with 10 bases matching TRBD1. The germline V gene has CDR1 SNHLY and CDR2 FYNNEI. V lost 8 bases and J lost 7; bases outside the gene matches: 7. The CDR3 is 13 amino acids. The CDR3, as DNA: TGTGCCAGCCCCCGGGACAGGGGTGCTGGCTACACCTTC. Its translation is CASPRDRGAGYTF. The full variable domain, completed using reference TRBV2 and TRBJ1-2, is EPEVTQTPSHQVTQMGQEVILRCVPISNHLYFYWYRQILGQKVEFLVSFYNNEISEKSEIFDDQFSVERPDGSNFTLKIRSTKLEDSAMYFCASPRDRGAGYTFGSGTRLTVV.

V is TRBV5-1 and J is TRBJ2-2; weak D call: TRBD2 (5 bases). Trimming pared 4 bases from V and 4 bases from J, leaving 5 bases between. Germline CDR1 reads SGHRS; CDR2 reads YFSETQ. The CDR3 length is 12 residues. The CDR3 sequence is CASSEGTGELFF. The CDR3 DNA follows: TGCGCCAGCAGCGAGGGCACCGGGGAGCTGTTTTTT.

This clone was observed a few times. The gene calls are TRBV18 and TRBJ2-5; 10 bases map to TRBD1. This CDR3 contains 15 residues. V shed 6 bases and J 5 bases; nucleotides not matched to a gene: 9. In germline, CDR1 is KGHSH, CDR2 LQKENI. The CDR3 reads CASSHDRGRRETQYF. The CDR3 DNA reads as TGTGCCAGCTCTCACGACAGGGGGCGTCGGGAGACCCAGTACTTC.

The V gene is TRBV7-8, the J gene TRBJ1-5; 7 bases fit TRBD1. This CDR3 has 14 residues. CDR1 SGHVS and CDR2 FQNEAQ come from the germline V gene. Losses at the gene ends were 6 bases for V and 7 bases for J; bases not matched to a gene: 9. Here the CDR3 DNA reads TGTGCCAGCAGGGCAGACAGGGCAGAGCAGCCCCAGCATTTT. It encodes CASRADRAEQPQHF.

This chain links TRBV7-3 with TRBJ2-5, with D perhaps matching TRBD2 (5 bases). CDR1 is SGHTA and CDR2 is FQGTGA in the germline V gene. The CDR3 consists of 16 residues. V lost 3 bases, J lost 4 bases, and 18 bases lay in between. This CDR3 is CASSFEGRGWGETQYF. CDR3 in DNA: TGTGCCAGCAGCTTTGAGGGCCGAGGATGGGGAGAGACCCAGTACTTC.

The chain joins TRBV7-9 to TRBJ2-7; tentative D call: TRBD1 (6 bases). The CDR3 is 17 amino acids. V was cut by 0 bases and J by 0 bases, with 15 bases left in between. Germline lookup yields CDR1 SEHNR and CDR2 FQNEAQ (reference sequence). CDR3 coding DNA: TGTGCCAGCAGCTTAGCGCAGGACTCACAGGGCTCCTACGAGCAGTACTTC. Amino acids: CASSLAQDSQGSYEQYF.

In its sample, this clone was seen once. The chain carries TRBV10-3 and TRBJ1-4, with 7 nucleotides matching TRBD1. This CDR3 comprises 12 residues. V lost 7 bases and J lost 7; bases outside the gene matches: 3. The germline V gene encodes CDR1 ENHRY and CDR2 SYGVKD. In DNA form, the CDR3 reads TGTGCCATCAAAGGACAGGCTGAAAAACTGTTTTTT. Its protein product is CAIKGQAEKLFF.

This clone occurred a few times. This chain uses TRBV7-9 with TRBJ2-7, with a weak D call TRBD1 (5 bases). CDR1 and CDR2 from the germline V gene are SEHNR and FQNEAQ (reference sequence). This CDR3 has 15 amino acids. The germline V and J ends were trimmed by 1 base and 0 bases, with 10 bases remaining between them. In DNA form, the CDR3 reads TGTGCCAGCAGCTTAGGTTCCGACAGCTCCTACGAGCAGTACTTC. Translated: CASSLGSDSSYEQYF.

V is TRBV19 and J is TRBJ1-1, with D possibly TRBD1 on 6 matching bases. The V and J ends lost 7 bases and 6 bases respectively, with 18 bases between them. The CDR3 runs to 14 residues. Germline assignment: CDR1 LNHDA and CDR2 SQIVND (reference sequence). This chain's CDR3 is CASIPTGTRSEAFF. The CDR3, as DNA: TGTGCCAGTATCCCGACAGGAACGAGATCTGAAGCTTTCTTT.

This chain connects TRBV28 to TRBJ2-7; unclear D gene. This CDR3 is 11 amino acids long. In germline, CDR1 is MDHEN, CDR2 SYDVKM. Trimming pared 5 bases from V and 2 bases from J, leaving 4 bases between. The CDR3 DNA is TGTGCCAGCAGTCCTCCCTACGAGCAGTACTTC. Translating gives CASSPPYEQYF.

This sequence joins TRBV30 and TRBJ1-2; 9 bases match TRBD1. The CDR3 extends over 13 amino acids. Germline CDR1 reads GTSNPN; CDR2 reads SVGIG (reference sequence). J was trimmed by 4 bases and V by 6 bases; bases with no gene match: 6. CDR3 in amino acids: CACPQGAGYGYTF. DNA of the CDR3: TGTGCCTGCCCACAGGGGGCCGGCTATGGCTACACCTTC.

This clone was observed a handful of times. CDR3: CASSKQSTYEQYF. CDR3 DNA sequence: TGTGCCAGCAGCAAACAGAGTACCTACGAGCAGTACTTC. This rearrangement joins TRBV6-5 to TRBJ2-7; D unresolved. V dropped 6 bases and J dropped 2 bases, with 11 bases sitting between them. The CDR3 loop spans 13 amino acids. Germline V gene lookup returns CDR1 MNHEY and CDR2 SVGAGI.

Here the CDR3 DNA reads TGTGCCAGCAGTTTAGAACTGCGAAATGAGCAGTTCTTC. Its translation is CASSLELRNEQFF. The rearrangement uses TRBV27 and TRBJ2-1; unclear D gene. This CDR3 comprises 13 residues. V lost 2 bases and J 7 bases, leaving 9 bases between the germline ends. Per germline, CDR1 MNHEY and CDR2 SMNVEV (reference sequence).

The chain is built from TRBV5-1 and TRBJ2-7; D is perhaps TRBD2 (5 bases). Trimming left V 2 bases short and J 1 base short, with 10 bases between. CDR3 length: 14 residues. Germline values: CDR1 SGHRS, CDR2 YFSETQ. The CDR3: CASSLAANSYEQYF. The CDR3 DNA reads TGCGCCAGCAGCTTAGCGGCAAATTCCTACGAGCAGTACTTC.

The chain combines TRBV20-1 with TRBJ2-1; D is uncertain. CDR3 length: 11 residues. With 5 bases removed from V and 4 bases from J, the gap between germline ends came to 6 bases. Per the germline V gene, CDR1 is DFQATT and CDR2 is SNEGSKA (reference sequence). CDR3 region: CSAPLYNEQFF. CDR3 in DNA: TGCAGTGCTCCCCTGTACAATGAGCAGTTCTTC.

The rearrangement joins TRBV28 to TRBJ2-3; TRBD2 aligns across 12 bases. Germline V gene lookup returns CDR1 MDHEN and CDR2 SYDVKM. The CDR3 runs 18 residues. V gave up 3 bases and J gave up 6 bases; unmatched junction bases: 13. The CDR3 region has the DNA TGTGCCAGCAGTTTCCCCCCGAGACTAGCGGGAGTGTCGGATACGCAGTATTTT. Translation: CASSFPPRLAGVSDTQYF.

This clone was seen a few times. The gene calls are TRBV29-1 and TRBJ1-2, with D unclear. Germline loops: CDR1 SQVTM, CDR2 ANQGSEA. V lost 4 bases to trimming and J lost 5 bases, with 20 bases between them. The CDR3 totals 15 residues. CDR3 in amino acids: CSVVRPPLQSYGYTF. CDR3 nucleotides: TGCAGCGTTGTCAGGCCACCACTTCAGAGTTATGGCTACACCTTC. The variable domain in full, with the rest retrieved from reference TRBV29-1 and TRBJ1-2, is SAVISQKPSRDICQRGTSLTIQCQVDSQVTMMFWYRQQPGQSLTLIATANQGSEATYESGFVIDKFPISRPNLTFSTLTVSNMSPEDSSIYLCSVVRPPLQSYGYTFGSGTRLTVV.

This clone was counted between two and nine times. The identical CDR3 is also encoded by other nucleotide sequences in the sample. The chain has TRBV11-2 and TRBJ1-2; 7 bases line up with TRBD1. This CDR3 comprises 13 residues. Germline V gene lookup returns CDR1 SGHAT and CDR2 FQNNGV. J gave up 3 bases and V 5 bases, and 3 bases lay outside the gene matches. The CDR3 region has the DNA TGTGCCAGCAGCCCAGGACAGGACTATGGCTACACCTTC. Protein product: CASSPGQDYGYTF.

The J gene is TRBJ2-5, the V gene TRBV28, with unresolved D. This CDR3 is built from 14 residues. Germline CDR1 reads MDHEN; CDR2 reads SYDVKM. V lost 4 bases and J 5 bases, leaving 14 bases between the germline ends. The chain's CDR3 is CASSYSVQAETQYF. CDR3 nucleotide sequence: TGTGCCAGCAGTTATTCCGTCCAGGCCGAGACCCAGTACTTC. Drawing the rest from reference TRBV28 and TRBJ2-5, the complete variable domain is DVKVTQSSRYLVKRTGEKVFLECVQDMDHENMFWYRQDPGLGLRLIYFSYDVKMKEKGDIPEGYSVSREKKERFSLILESASTNQTSMYLCASSYSVQAETQYFGPGTRLLVL.

Note on this clone: This CDR3 is also generated by other DNA sequences in the sample. The chain is built from TRBV9 and TRBJ1-1, with unresolved D. Germline CDR1 reads SGDLS; CDR2 reads YYNGEE. This CDR3 has 13 residues. Trimming shortened V by 0 bases and J by 3 bases, and 6 bases separated the two germline ends. In DNA form, the CDR3 reads TGTGCCAGCAGCGTAGCCGGGGACACTGAAGCTTTCTTT. It specifies CASSVAGDTEAFF.

This clone has only a few counts. Other DNA sequences in the same sample also yield this CDR3. The chain combines TRBV9 with TRBJ2-7; 8 bases align to TRBD2. The V gene end was trimmed by 0 bases and the J gene end by 0 bases; junction bases not matched to a gene: 2. Per the germline V gene, CDR1 is SGDLS and CDR2 is YYNGEE. This CDR3 spans 15 amino acids. Here the CDR3 DNA reads TGTGCCAGCAGCGTAGCGGGGGGGAGCTCCTACGAGCAGTACTTC. This codes for CASSVAGGSSYEQYF.